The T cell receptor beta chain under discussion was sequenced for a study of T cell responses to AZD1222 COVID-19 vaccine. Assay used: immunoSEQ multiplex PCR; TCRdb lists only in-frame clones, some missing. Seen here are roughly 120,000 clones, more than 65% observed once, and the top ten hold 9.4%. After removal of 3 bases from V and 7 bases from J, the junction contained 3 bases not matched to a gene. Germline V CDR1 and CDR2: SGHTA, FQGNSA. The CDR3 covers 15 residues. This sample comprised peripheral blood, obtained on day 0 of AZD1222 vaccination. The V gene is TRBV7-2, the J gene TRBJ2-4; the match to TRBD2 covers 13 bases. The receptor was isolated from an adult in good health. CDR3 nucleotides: TGTGCCAGCAGCTTGGGACTAGCGGGGTGGAACATTCAGTACTTC. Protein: CASSLGLAGWNIQYF.